This paragraph covers one TCR beta chain sequence. Participant age was roughly 18 to 90 years, and participants resided in roughly 25 US areas. In the original workflow: Cell counts per sample came from amplifying reference gene primers. TCRdb's table, derived via immunoSEQ multiplex PCR, lists solely in-frame clones and lacks some. That table supplies the V and J calls and clone size; D and trimming were determined from the DNA. The profile shows roughly 230,000 clones, about 86% of them singletons. This entry comes from a study of blood T cell repertoires in COVID-19. Across the study: Acute and convalescent COVID-19 samples came from the United States, Italy and Spain. Sample material is recorded as cDNA or gDNA derived from T cells, B-cell-depleted T cells, or PBMCs.

The CDR3 is made up of 16 amino acids. Germline V gene lookup returns CDR1 SGHDT and CDR2 YYEEEE. The V end lost 4 bases, the J end lost 0 bases, and 14 bases lay between the germline ends. The rearrangement links TRBV5-6 to TRBJ1-3; TRBD1 is a possible D gene (6 bases). The TCR originated in a middle-aged man who had recovered from COVID-19. The specimen was PBMCs or T cells enriched from blood (not recorded which). CDR3 sequence (DNA): TGTGCCAGCAGCACACGGGGACACCACTCTGGAAACACCATATATTTT. Translation: CASSTRGHHSGNTIYF.